These T cell receptor beta chains were read from a single sample in a study of blood T cell repertoires in COVID-19. The protocol was immunoSEQ multiplex PCR, while the TCRdb copy is restricted to in-frame clones and leaves out a portion. The data hold about 140,000 clones, with approximately 86% observed a single time. Sample: peripheral blood. These receptors were taken from a woman aged 60-70 years with acute or convalescent COVID-19. Both conserved end residues are part of each CDR3. Fields, in order: V gene, D gene, clone size, J gene, CDR3 protein, CDR3 DNA. D genes are given only for firm matches. Clone size, where shown, is once, few, many, or a class for clones that have expanded.

>TRBV7-2|TRBD2|.|TRBJ2-3
CASSLETSGPDTQYF
TGTGCCAGCAGCTTAGAGACTAGCGGCCCAGATACGCAGTATTTT
>TRBV28|.|many|TRBJ1-4
CASGRTANEKLFF
TGTGCCAGCGGACGGACAGCTAATGAAAAACTGTTTTTT
>TRBV7-6|TRBD1|.|TRBJ1-2
CASSPGQGVDYTF
TGTGCCAGCAGCCCGGGACAGGGTGTAGACTACACCTTC
>TRBV19|TRBD1|.|TRBJ1-1
CASRDRGPVLVTEAFF
TGTGCCAGTCGGGACAGGGGGCCGGTTCTGGTCACTGAAGCTTTCTTT
>TRBV7-8|.|.|TRBJ2-7
CASSRRTTYEQYF
TGTGCCAGCAGCCGACGGACTACCTACGAGCAGTACTTC
>TRBV4-1|TRBD2|.|TRBJ2-7
CASSQETSGGSRLSSYEQYF
TGCGCCAGCAGCCAAGAGACTAGCGGGGGTTCTCGGTTAAGCTCCTACGAGCAGTACTTC
>TRBV6-5|.|.|TRBJ1-5
CASREYSNQPQHF
TGTGCCAGCAGGGAGTATAGCAATCAGCCCCAGCATTTT
>TRBV4-2|.|.|TRBJ1-2
CASSQDASLEGSYGYTF
TGTGCCAGCAGCCAAGATGCCTCCCTGGAGGGAAGCTATGGCTACACCTTC
>TRBV6-2/TRBV6-3|TRBD1|.|TRBJ1-2
CASSRGTGDGYTF
TGTGCCAGCAGTAGAGGGACAGGGGATGGCTACACCTTC
>TRBV5-4|TRBD2|.|TRBJ2-1
CASSTGTSHEQFF
TGTGCCAGCAGCACCGGGACTAGCCATGAGCAGTTCTTC
>TRBV3-1/TRBV3-2|.|.|TRBJ2-1
CASSQLVNEQFF
TGTGCCAGCAGCCAATTAGTCAATGAGCAGTTCTTC
>TRBV5-1|.|.|TRBJ2-3
CASSLDLRDTQYF
TGCGCCAGCAGCTTGGACTTGAGAGATACGCAGTATTTT
>TRBV19|TRBD2|.|TRBJ2-5
CASSGSGGETQYF
TGTGCCAGTAGTGGTAGCGGGGGTGAGACCCAGTACTTC
>TRBV5-1|.|.|TRBJ1-6
CASSYRQENSPLHF
TGCGCCAGCAGCTATAGACAGGAGAATTCACCCCTCCACTTT
>TRBV6-5|TRBD2|.|TRBJ2-1
CASRRGGSSYNEQFF
TGTGCCAGCAGGCGCGGGGGGAGCTCCTACAATGAGCAGTTCTTC
>TRBV4-1|TRBD2|.|TRBJ2-7
CASSQAGRGGGNEQYF
TGCGCCAGCAGCCAAGCCGGACGCGGCGGGGGGAATGAGCAGTACTTC
>TRBV28|.|.|TRBJ2-2
CASRKGGGYTGELFF
TGTGCCAGCAGAAAGGGCGGAGGCTACACCGGGGAGCTGTTTTTT
>TRBV27|TRBD1|.|TRBJ1-5
CASSLSGTGRNQPQHF
TGTGCCAGCAGTTTATCGGGGACAGGCCGCAATCAGCCCCAGCATTTT
>TRBV28|TRBD1|.|TRBJ2-2
CASSLPSFGTGIKTGELFF
TGTGCCAGCAGTTTACCCTCCTTCGGGACAGGGATTAAGACCGGGGAGCTGTTTTTT
>TRBV9|.|.|TRBJ1-2
CASSVARGTGYTF
TGTGCCAGCAGCGTAGCAAGGGGAACCGGCTACACCTTC
>TRBV5-4|TRBD1|.|TRBJ2-7
CASSLTTGFSSYEQYF
TGTGCCAGCAGCCTGACGACAGGGTTCAGCTCCTACGAGCAGTACTTC
>TRBV5-1|TRBD1|.|TRBJ2-1
CASSFGQGAGNEQFF
TGCGCCAGCAGCTTTGGGCAGGGGGCAGGCAATGAGCAGTTCTTC
>TRBV3-1/TRBV3-2|TRBD2|.|TRBJ2-3
CASSLLAGGRTDTQYF
TGTGCCAGCAGCCTTCTAGCGGGGGGGCGAACAGATACGCAGTATTTT
>TRBV19|.|.|TRBJ1-6
CASSIRGSSYNSPLHF
TGTGCCAGTAGTATAAGGGGAAGCTCCTATAATTCACCCCTCCACTTT
>TRBV5-6|.|.|TRBJ1-4
CASSLLRDEKLFF
TGTGCCAGCAGCTTGTTGAGGGATGAAAAACTGTTTTTT
>TRBV5-1|.|.|TRBJ2-7
CASRDYEQYF
TGCGCCAGCCGAGACTACGAGCAGTACTTC
>TRBV9|TRBD2|.|TRBJ2-1
CASSVAFAGGTYNEQFF
TGTGCCAGCAGCGTAGCTTTTGCGGGGGGGACTTACAATGAGCAGTTCTTC
>TRBV12-3/TRBV12-4|.|once|TRBJ2-2
CASSQVTGELFF
TGTGCCAGCAGCCAGGTCACCGGGGAGCTGTTTTTT
>TRBV5-1|.|.|TRBJ2-1
CASRLIDNEQFF
TGCGCCAGCAGGTTGATAGACAATGAGCAGTTCTTC
>TRBV30|TRBD2|once|TRBJ2-7
CAWSPRLAGSSYEQYF
TGTGCCTGGAGTCCTCGACTAGCGGGAAGCTCCTACGAGCAGTACTTC
>TRBV7-9|.|once|TRBJ2-1
CASSFRSQGLTHNEQFF
TGTGCCAGCAGCTTTAGGTCCCAGGGGCTCACTCACAATGAGCAGTTCTTC
>TRBV6-5|TRBD1|.|TRBJ2-7
CASSYSKDRGFEQYF
TGTGCCAGCAGTTACTCGAAGGACAGGGGATTCGAGCAGTACTTC
>TRBV2|TRBD2|few|TRBJ2-3
CASSILAGASTDTQYF
TGTGCCAGCAGCATACTAGCGGGGGCTAGCACAGATACGCAGTATTTT
>TRBV29-1|TRBD1|few|TRBJ2-4
CSVGPRTGTLAIQYF
TGCAGCGTTGGCCCCCGGACAGGGACGCTAGCCATTCAGTACTTC
>TRBV4-2|.|.|TRBJ1-3
CASSPSPQSSGNTIYF
TGTGCCAGCAGCCCCTCCCCACAGAGCTCTGGAAACACCATATATTTT
>TRBV24-1|.|.|TRBJ2-7
CATSVRGSYEQYF
TGTGCCACCAGTGTTCGGGGCTCCTACGAGCAGTACTTC
>TRBV19|.|once|TRBJ2-3
CASILTPAGDTQYF
TGTGCCAGCATTTTGACACCCGCGGGAGATACGCAGTATTTT
>TRBV19|TRBD2|.|TRBJ2-1
CASSIDLAETNEQFF
TGTGCCAGTAGTATAGATCTAGCGGAGACCAATGAGCAGTTCTTC
>TRBV20-1|.|.|TRBJ2-7
CSASPAGVLDEQYF
TGCAGTGCTAGTCCGGCAGGGGTATTGGACGAGCAGTACTTC
>TRBV10-1|TRBD1|.|TRBJ2-7
CASSRQGAREQYF
TGCGCCAGCAGTAGACAGGGGGCGAGGGAGCAGTACTTC
>TRBV4-2|TRBD2|.|TRBJ2-5
CASSQGTSGETQYF
TGTGCCAGCAGCCAGGGGACTAGCGGGGAGACCCAGTACTTC
>TRBV19|TRBD2|.|TRBJ2-5
CASSFGGGQETQYF
TGTGCCAGTAGTTTCGGGGGGGGGCAAGAGACCCAGTACTTC
>TRBV18|TRBD1|.|TRBJ1-1
CASSKTGVNTEAFF
TGTGCCAGCTCAAAGACAGGGGTGAACACTGAAGCTTTCTTT
>TRBV6-6|.|.|TRBJ2-5
CASSYGGGGETQYF
TGTGCCAGCAGTTATGGAGGGGGCGGGGAGACCCAGTACTTC
>TRBV6-5|TRBD1|once|TRBJ1-1
CASSSGGSMNTEAFF
TGTGCCAGCAGTTCAGGGGGCTCTATGAACACTGAAGCTTTCTTT
>TRBV28|.|.|TRBJ1-2
CASSFGFARGSDGYTF
TGTGCCAGCAGTTTTGGCTTTGCGCGGGGTTCGGATGGCTACACCTTC